This T cell receptor beta chain is from a study of OX40 agonist ivuxolimab in advanced cancers. V was trimmed by 5 bases and J by 4 bases, leaving 12 bases between them. This CDR3 contains 14 residues. CDR1 is SNHLY and CDR2 is FYNNEI in the germline V gene. Repertoires were generated with immunoSEQ multiplex PCR, while TCRdb's copy carries only in-frame clones and drops some. Of 30,000 or so clones listed, 84% were seen once; the top ten hold under 25%. The TCR sequence derives from an adult with an advanced solid tumor such as melanoma, head and neck, liver or kidney cancer. The chain employs TRBV2 and TRBJ1-5; perhaps TRBD1 as D (5 bases). The source was CD4+ or CD8+ T cells sorted from blood, collected in a trial of the OX40 agonist ivuxolimab. Here the CDR3 DNA reads TGTGCCAGCAGTTCCGGGACGCAGAATCAGCCCCAGCATTTT. The encoded protein is CASSSGTQNQPQHF.